The 10 T cell receptor beta chains in this list originate from one sample, sequenced in a study of T cell responses to AZD1222 COVID-19 vaccine. Only in-frame clones appear in the TCRdb table, and some are missing; sequencing was by immunoSEQ multiplex PCR. Counted here are 100,000 to 140,000 clones, around 87% occurring once; the ten biggest clones make up approximately 4%. The sequences come from peripheral blood, collected on day 0 of AZD1222 vaccination. The receptors stem from an adult in good health.

CDR3 region: CATSEGGQGQRDRQPQHF. DNA for the CDR3: TGTGCCACCAGTGAAGGGGGTCAGGGACAGCGGGATAGACAGCCCCAGCATTTT. V usage is TRBV24-1 and J usage is TRBJ1-5; 7 bases are shared with TRBD1. Trimming removed 4 bases from V and 7 bases from J; junction bases left unmatched: 18. The CDR3 covers 18 residues. CDR1 and CDR2 from the germline V gene are KGHDR and SFDVKD.

J is TRBJ2-5 and V is TRBV7-2; a possible D gene is TRBD1 (5 bases). Germline V CDR1 and CDR2: SGHTA, FQGNSA. There are 15 residues in the CDR3. The germline V and J ends were trimmed by 5 bases and 1 base, with 14 bases remaining between them. The CDR3 region is CASSPREGIQETQYF. Here the CDR3 DNA reads TGTGCCAGCAGCCCCAGGGAAGGGATCCAAGAGACCCAGTACTTC.

CDR3 coding DNA: TGTGCCACCCTAAACAGGGTTGGCGGGGAGCTGTTTTTT. Its protein product is CATLNRVGGELFF. The chain couples TRBV10-3 to TRBJ2-2, with D possibly TRBD1 on 6 matching bases. The CDR3 extends over 13 amino acids. Trimming shortened V by 10 bases and J by 7 bases, and 16 bases separated the two germline ends. CDR1 and CDR2 (germline): ENHRY, SYGVKD.

The chain carries TRBV27 and TRBJ1-2, with D perhaps matching TRBD1 (6 bases). The germline V and J ends were trimmed by 2 bases and 6 bases, with 16 bases remaining between them. This CDR3 has 15 residues. CDR1 is MNHEY, CDR2 SMNVEV, per germline (reference sequence). The CDR3 DNA is TGTGCCAGCAGTTTAAATCAATTTAGGGGGAATGGCTACACCTTC. Its translation is CASSLNQFRGNGYTF.

As DNA, the CDR3 is TGCGCCAGCAGCTTTCCGGGACAGGGCGACAATGAGCAGTTCTTC. This sequence encodes CASSFPGQGDNEQFF. The J gene is TRBJ2-1, the V gene TRBV5-1; 9 nucleotides line up with TRBD1. V shed 2 bases, J shed 5 bases, and the junction held 5 bases outside the gene matches. The germline V gene has CDR1 SGHRS and CDR2 YFSETQ. The CDR3 extends over 15 amino acids.

The chain couples TRBV7-9 to TRBJ1-5, with no clear D. Germline CDR1 is SEHNR and CDR2 is FQNEAQ (reference sequence). The length of the CDR3 is 12 residues. V lost 5 bases, J lost 4 bases, and 6 bases lay in between. The CDR3 loop reads CASSPSNQPQHF. In DNA form, the CDR3 reads TGTGCCAGCAGCCCGTCAAATCAGCCCCAGCATTTT. Based on the CDR3 plus reference TRBV7-9 and TRBJ1-5, the full variable domain is DTGVSQNPRHKITKRGQNVTFRCDPISEHNRLYWYRQTLGQGPEFLTYFQNEAQLEKSRLLSDRFSAERPKGSFSTLEIQRTEQGDSAMYLCASSPSNQPQHFGDGTRLSIL.

Worth noting for this clone: At the DNA level, this CDR3 is encoded by other sequences in the same sample as well. This chain connects TRBV4-3 to TRBJ1-1, with D unresolved. Germline CDR1 LGHNA, CDR2 YSLEER. CDR3 length: 15 amino acids. V dropped 1 base and J dropped 1 base, with 10 bases sitting between them. DNA of the CDR3: TGCGCCAGCAGCCAAGGCCATCGACAGAACACTGAAGCTTTCTTT. Its protein is CASSQGHRQNTEAFF.

The chain employs TRBV25-1 and TRBJ1-1; perhaps TRBD1 as D (5 bases). V dropped 6 bases and J dropped 1 base, with 12 bases sitting between them. CDR3 size: 14 residues. Germline loops: CDR1 MGHDK, CDR2 SYGVNS. CDR3 residues: CASRPTVSNTEAFF. The CDR3 bases are TGTGCCAGCAGACCGACAGTATCGAACACTGAAGCTTTCTTT.

This sequence joins TRBV5-1 and TRBJ2-7, with 8 positions matching TRBD1. V lost 4 bases to trimming and J lost 4 bases; unmatched junction nucleotides: 4. This CDR3 region has 13 residues. The germline V gene has CDR1 SGHRS and CDR2 YFSETQ. CDR3 in amino acids: CASSQDRAYEQYF. The CDR3 nucleotides are TGCGCCAGCAGCCAGGACAGGGCGTACGAGCAGTACTTC.

The chain links TRBV6-2 or TRBV6-3 to TRBJ1-5; 8 bases are shared with TRBD1. Germline CDR1 MNHEY, CDR2 SVGEGT. The CDR3 covers 17 residues. The V segment lost 2 bases and the J segment 1 base; nucleotides outside the gene matches: 7. CDR3 coding DNA: TGTGCCAGCAGTTACGGACAGGGTAGTGCGAGCAATCAGCCCCAGCATTTT. Translating it yields CASSYGQGSASNQPQHF.